Below are 6 T cell receptor beta chains sequenced from a single sample in a study of preoperative IRX-2 immunotherapy in early breast cancer. Profiling relied on immunoSEQ multiplex PCR, and the TCRdb table lists in-frame clones only, not all of them. Of tens of thousands of clones in the sample, 82% were seen once. The treatment was: preoperative locoregional IRX-2 cytokine immunotherapy. Specimen: lymph node tissue, collected after IRX-2 immunotherapy. These receptors were collected from a human donor with breast cancer.

The genes are TRBV28 and TRBJ1-2; TRBD1 is a possible D gene (6 bases). With 3 bases removed from V and 6 bases from J, the gap between germline ends came to 11 bases. The CDR3 totals 13 residues. Germline V gene lookup returns CDR1 MDHEN and CDR2 SYDVKM. CDR3 DNA: TGTGCCAGCAGTTTTAGGGCAGGGGATGGCTACACCTTC. Translation gives CASSFRAGDGYTF.

Only one count was recorded for this clone. V gene TRBV28 combines with J gene TRBJ1-1; D ambiguous. The germline V gene has CDR1 MDHEN and CDR2 SYDVKM. There are 14 residues in the CDR3. V gave up 2 bases and J gave up 0 bases, with 7 bases separating them. This CDR3 is CASSLPSVNTEAFF. In DNA form, the CDR3 reads TGTGCCAGCAGTTTACCATCAGTGAACACTGAAGCTTTCTTT.

For this clone: Its ends do not fully match the called genes, so a read error is possible. The chain employs TRBV6-7 and TRBJ1-1; TRBD1 aligns across 10 bases. TRBV6-7 is designated an ORF whose function remains uncertain. This CDR3 is 15 amino acids long. CDR3 sequence: CAISEGDRGNTEAFF. In DNA, the CDR3 is TGTGCCATCAGTGAGGGGGACAGGGGAAACACTGAAGCTTTCTTT.

The rearrangement links TRBV7-5 to TRBJ2-2; TRBD1, as called in the table, went unchecked against the DNA. TRBV7-5 is an annotated pseudogene. The CDR3 has 18 residues. DNA for the CDR3: TGTGCCAGCAGCTTAGATTTTGACAGGGCGGTTAGCACCGGGGAGCTGTTTTTT. Translating gives CASSLDFDRAVSTGELFF.

The chain recombines TRBV11-3 with TRBJ2-7, with a tentative D call TRBD2 (5 bases). The CDR3 extends over 14 amino acids. Trimming took 2 bases from V and 4 from J, leaving 12 bases between them. CDR1 and CDR2 from the germline V gene are SGHNT and YENEEA. Written as DNA, the CDR3 is TGTGCCAGCAGCTTAAATATAGAGGGTTACGAGCAGTACTTC. This translates into CASSLNIEGYEQYF.

The J gene is TRBJ1-6, the V gene TRBV28, with D unresolved. The V end was cut by 1 base, the J end by 5 bases, with 0 bases between. The CDR3 totals 12 residues. In germline, CDR1 is MDHEN, CDR2 SYDVKM. The CDR3 bases are TGTGCCAGCAGTTTATATAATTCACCCCTCCACTTT. It translates to CASSLYNSPLHF.